Listed below are T cell receptor beta chains from one sample, sequenced in a study of cytomegalovirus exposure and HLA in healthy donors. Measured with immunoSEQ multiplex PCR; TCRdb has only the in-frame clones, and not every one. The table lists around 60,000 clones, around 92% of them singletons. Sequenced material: PBMCs. Source of these receptors: a young woman in good health and CMV-seronegative. Each CDR3 is given with its conserved first and last residue. The order of the fields is V gene, D gene, J gene, clone size, CDR3 protein, CDR3 DNA. The D gene is left open where the match is weak. A row's size may be missing; if present it is once, few, many or a size class.

>TRBV27|TRBD1|TRBJ2-6|NA
CASSRAPGQGADGANVLTF
TGTGCCAGCAGCCGGGCCCCGGGACAGGGGGCGGATGGGGCCAACGTCCTGACTTTC
>TRBV11-3|TRBD1|TRBJ1-4|NA
CASSLQQGINHEKLFF
TGTGCCAGCAGCCTTCAACAGGGGATCAACCATGAAAAACTGTTTTTT
>TRBV18|NA|TRBJ2-7|NA
CASSPPQGSVEQYF
TGTGCCAGCTCACCACCGCAGGGCTCCGTGGAGCAGTACTTC
>TRBV5-6|NA|TRBJ2-1|NA
CASSSFNEQFF
TGTGCCAGCAGCTCCTTCAATGAGCAGTTCTTC
>TRBV28|TRBD1|TRBJ1-1|NA
CASSSWTGGRTEAFF
TGTGCCAGCAGTTCCTGGACAGGGGGGAGAACTGAAGCTTTCTTT
>TRBV5-1|TRBD1|TRBJ1-6|NA
CASSWDRPNSPLHF
TGCGCCAGCAGCTGGGACAGGCCTAATTCACCCCTCCACTTT
>TRBV6-6|NA|TRBJ2-3|NA
CASSILTDTQYF
TGTGCCAGCAGCATACTCACAGATACGCAGTATTTT
>TRBV9|NA|TRBJ2-7|NA
CASSGQTYEQYF
TGTGCCAGCAGCGGACAGACCTACGAGCAGTACTTC
>TRBV28|NA|TRBJ2-1|NA
CASSSPRPPTNPYNEQFF
TGTGCCAGCAGTTCCCCTCGTCCCCCGACTAACCCTTACAATGAGCAGTTCTTC
>TRBV7-9|NA|TRBJ1-1|NA
CASSLAGGNTEAFF
TGTGCCAGCAGCTTAGCGGGAGGGAACACTGAAGCTTTCTTT
>TRBV4-2|NA|TRBJ1-5|NA
CASSPDETRGGQPQHF
TGTGCCAGCAGCCCAGATGAGACCCGGGGAGGTCAGCCCCAGCATTTT
>TRBV7-8|NA|TRBJ1-4|NA
CASSLTETRKKLFF
TGTGCCAGCAGCTTGACAGAGACCCGGAAAAAACTGTTTTTT
>TRBV25-1|NA|TRBJ1-1|NA
CASSVSRGEAFF
TGTGCCAGCAGTGTATCGCGCGGTGAAGCTTTCTTT
>TRBV4-1|TRBD1|TRBJ1-4|once
CASSTTGQNEKLFF
TGCGCCAGCAGCACGACAGGGCAGAATGAAAAACTGTTTTTT
>TRBV5-4|NA|TRBJ2-7|once
CASSLAPGASSYEQYF
TGTGCCAGCAGCTTGGCGCCAGGGGCAAGCTCCTACGAGCAGTACTTC
>TRBV5-1|TRBD2|TRBJ2-5|NA
CASSLGLAGGETQYF
TGCGCCAGCAGCTTGGGACTAGCGGGAGGAGAGACCCAGTACTTC
>TRBV15|NA|TRBJ1-1|NA
CATSTRTAEAFF
TGTGCCACCAGCACTAGGACAGCTGAAGCTTTCTTT
>TRBV28|NA|TRBJ2-7|NA
CASREWVGNHEQYF
TGTGCCAGCCGGGAGTGGGTGGGGAACCACGAGCAGTACTTC
>TRBV6-1|NA|TRBJ1-1|NA
CASNEGRKQAFF
TGTGCCAGCAACGAGGGCCGGAAACAAGCTTTCTTT
>TRBV6-1|NA|TRBJ2-7|NA
CASSGGTVYEQYF
TGTGCCAGCAGTGGCGGGACCGTCTACGAGCAGTACTTC
>TRBV6-5|NA|TRBJ2-2|NA
CASGEAGELFF
TGTGCCTCTGGGGAGGCCGGGGAGCTGTTTTTT
>TRBV4-1|NA|TRBJ1-1|once
CASSQAGGTAEAFF
TGCGCCAGCAGCCAAGCCGGAGGAACGGCTGAAGCTTTCTTT
>TRBV5-1|TRBD2|TRBJ2-3|NA
CASSLARMRTSGGAKDTQYF
TGCGCCAGCAGCTTGGCCAGAATGCGGACTAGCGGGGGGGCCAAGGATACGCAGTATTTT
>TRBV5-1|NA|TRBJ1-1|NA
CASSLGRGGSDTEAFF
TGCGCCAGCAGCTTGGGTCGCGGGGGCTCTGACACTGAAGCTTTCTTT
>TRBV2|NA|TRBJ2-1|NA
CASSEAGPYNEQFF
TGTGCCAGCAGTGAGGCGGGCCCCTACAATGAGCAGTTCTTC
>TRBV30|TRBD2|TRBJ2-3|once
CAWSPSGSTDTQYF
TGTGCCTGGAGCCCTAGCGGGAGTACAGATACGCAGTATTTT
>TRBV12-5|NA|TRBJ2-1|NA
CASGFGGAYNEQFF
TGTGCTAGTGGTTTCGGAGGGGCTTACAATGAGCAGTTCTTC
>TRBV10-1|TRBD1|TRBJ2-5|NA
CASTFDRVKGSEETQYF
TGCGCCAGCACCTTTGACAGGGTCAAGGGATCTGAGGAGACCCAGTACTTC
>TRBV4-3|TRBD2|TRBJ2-2|NA
CASSQEYGTSGTTGELFF
TGCGCCAGCAGCCAAGAGTACGGGACTAGCGGGACTACCGGGGAGCTGTTTTTT
>TRBV18|NA|TRBJ1-6|NA
CASSGGADNSPLHF
TGTGCCAGCTCCGGAGGGGCGGATAATTCACCCCTCCACTTT